Listed below are T cell receptor beta chains from one sample, sequenced in a study of CD8 T cells in ankylosing spondylitis. TCRdb called the 5' RACE reads again in MiXCR, with one record for every CDR3 protein. The sample includes 200,000 to 300,000 distinct CDR3 sequences, about 24% of them seen just once. The sequencing sample was made of blood, either unsorted or a sorted T cell fraction (not recorded which). These TCRs come from a male donor with ankylosing spondylitis or in good health (not recorded which). Each CDR3 is given with its conserved first and last residue. A D gene is named only where the DNA matches it firmly. Size is stated for part of the rows, as once, few or many counts, or as a class when the clone is expanded.

d_gene: TRBD2; abundance: .; j_gene: TRBJ2-3; v_gene: TRBV5-4; CDR3nt: TGTGCCAGCAGCCCAGGACTAGCGGGGGCCAGCACAGATACGCAGTATTTT; CDR3aa: CASSPGLAGASTDTQYF
d_gene: TRBD1; abundance: .; j_gene: TRBJ2-3; v_gene: TRBV12-3/TRBV12-4; CDR3nt: TGTGCCAGCAGGGGATTCACAGGGGCAGCGACGCAGTATTTT; CDR3aa: CASRGFTGAATQYF
d_gene: .; abundance: few; j_gene: TRBJ2-1; v_gene: TRBV20-1; CDR3nt: TGCAGTGCTAGAGGAGGGGGGGAATCCTACAATGAGCAGTTCTTC; CDR3aa: CSARGGGESYNEQFF
d_gene: .; abundance: many; j_gene: TRBJ2-2; v_gene: TRBV20-1; CDR3nt: TGCAGTGCCCTCTCCTTGGGCCCCGGGGAGCTGTTTTTT; CDR3aa: CSALSLGPGELFF
d_gene: .; abundance: .; j_gene: TRBJ2-3; v_gene: TRBV5-1; CDR3nt: TGCGCCAGCAGCTTGGCCTCGGGAAGACACACAGATACGCAGTATTTT; CDR3aa: CASSLASGRHTDTQYF
d_gene: .; abundance: few; j_gene: TRBJ2-1; v_gene: TRBV20-1; CDR3nt: TGCAGTGCTAGCAGGGGATACTCCTACAATGAGCAGTTCTTC; CDR3aa: CSASRGYSYNEQFF
d_gene: .; abundance: many; j_gene: TRBJ2-7; v_gene: TRBV28; CDR3nt: TGTGCCAGCAGCCCCGGGACACCGACCTACGAGCAGTACTTC; CDR3aa: CASSPGTPTYEQYF
d_gene: TRBD1; abundance: few; j_gene: TRBJ1-2; v_gene: TRBV6-5; CDR3nt: TGTGCCAGCAGTTACTCGGGACAGTCCGGCGGCGGCTACACCTTC; CDR3aa: CASSYSGQSGGGYTF
d_gene: .; abundance: many; j_gene: TRBJ2-3; v_gene: TRBV20-1; CDR3nt: TGCAGTGCTAGCAGCCCGGAGTTAGGTACGCAGTATTTT; CDR3aa: CSASSPELGTQYF
d_gene: .; abundance: many; j_gene: TRBJ2-7; v_gene: TRBV12-3/TRBV12-4; CDR3nt: TGTGCCAGCAAGAGGGGACCCGAGATGGACGAGCAGTACTTC; CDR3aa: CASKRGPEMDEQYF
d_gene: .; abundance: .; j_gene: TRBJ2-5; v_gene: TRBV5-1; CDR3nt: TGCGCCAGCAGCTCCGCAGGGTCAGAGACCCAGTACTTC; CDR3aa: CASSSAGSETQYF
d_gene: .; abundance: few; j_gene: TRBJ2-2; v_gene: TRBV5-6; CDR3nt: TGTGCCAGCAGCCCACCGACAGGAATGAGGGAGCTGTTTTTT; CDR3aa: CASSPPTGMRELFF
d_gene: .; abundance: many; j_gene: TRBJ1-1; v_gene: TRBV18; CDR3nt: TGTGCCAGCTCACCCTCGGGGGGGGTTGGCACTGAAGCTTTCTTT; CDR3aa: CASSPSGGVGTEAFF
d_gene: TRBD1; abundance: .; j_gene: TRBJ2-3; v_gene: TRBV20-1; CDR3nt: TGCAGTGCTAGAGATTTCCGACAGGGGGACGCAGATACGCAGTATTTT; CDR3aa: CSARDFRQGDADTQYF
d_gene: TRBD2; abundance: .; j_gene: TRBJ2-1; v_gene: TRBV10-2; CDR3nt: TGCGCCAGCAGTGGACTAGCGAGCGAGCAGTTCTTC; CDR3aa: CASSGLASEQFF
d_gene: TRBD1; abundance: many; j_gene: TRBJ2-2; v_gene: TRBV11-3; CDR3nt: TGTGCCAGCAGCCTGGACAGGGGGGCCGGGGAGCTGTTTTTT; CDR3aa: CASSLDRGAGELFF
d_gene: .; abundance: .; j_gene: TRBJ1-1; v_gene: TRBV20-1; CDR3nt: TGCAGTGCTGCGCGGGATCCTGAAGCTTTCTTT; CDR3aa: CSAARDPEAFF
d_gene: .; abundance: many; j_gene: TRBJ2-7; v_gene: TRBV7-2; CDR3nt: TGTGCCAGCAGCTCCACCCACTACGAGCAGTACTTC; CDR3aa: CASSSTHYEQYF
d_gene: TRBD2; abundance: few; j_gene: TRBJ2-5; v_gene: TRBV7-3; CDR3nt: TGTGCCAGCAGCAACCCGACTAGCGGGGAGACCCAGTACTTC; CDR3aa: CASSNPTSGETQYF
d_gene: .; abundance: .; j_gene: TRBJ1-6; v_gene: TRBV7-9; CDR3nt: TGTGCCAGCAGCTTAGATGGGTGGGTGAGGAATTCACCCCTCCACTTT; CDR3aa: CASSLDGWVRNSPLHF
d_gene: .; abundance: .; j_gene: TRBJ2-7; v_gene: TRBV5-1; CDR3nt: TGCGCCAGCAAGCAACAAGAGGGACCAGGGAGCTACGAGCAGTACTTC; CDR3aa: CASKQQEGPGSYEQYF
d_gene: .; abundance: few; j_gene: TRBJ1-2; v_gene: TRBV10-3; CDR3nt: TGTGCCATCAGTGAGTCGACAGTATATGGCTACACCTTC; CDR3aa: CAISESTVYGYTF
d_gene: TRBD1; abundance: many; j_gene: TRBJ2-3; v_gene: TRBV12-3/TRBV12-4; CDR3nt: TGTGCCAGTCTTGACAGGGCTAGCACAGATACGCAGTATTTT; CDR3aa: CASLDRASTDTQYF
d_gene: .; abundance: many; j_gene: TRBJ1-2; v_gene: TRBV6-1; CDR3nt: TGTGCCAGCAGTGAAGCAAGCGGTCGGGGCTATGGCTACACCTTC; CDR3aa: CASSEASGRGYGYTF
d_gene: TRBD2; abundance: .; j_gene: TRBJ2-3; v_gene: TRBV15; CDR3nt: TGTGCCACCAGCAGAGGGGGGGGTAGCACAGATACGCAGTATTTT; CDR3aa: CATSRGGGSTDTQYF
d_gene: .; abundance: .; j_gene: TRBJ1-1; v_gene: TRBV6-5; CDR3nt: TGTGCCAGCAGTTACTTAATGACCGTCGGGGCTGCTGAAGCTTTCTTT; CDR3aa: CASSYLMTVGAAEAFF
d_gene: TRBD2; abundance: few; j_gene: TRBJ2-1; v_gene: TRBV9; CDR3nt: TGTGCCAGCAGCGTGGGACTAGCGGGGGAGAGCTCCTACAATGAGCAGTTCTTC; CDR3aa: CASSVGLAGESSYNEQFF
d_gene: TRBD2; abundance: .; j_gene: TRBJ2-3; v_gene: TRBV2; CDR3nt: TGTGCCAGCAGTGAACCCAGGACTAGCGGGGGGACAGATACGCAGTATTTT; CDR3aa: CASSEPRTSGGTDTQYF
d_gene: TRBD1; abundance: few; j_gene: TRBJ2-7; v_gene: TRBV10-3; CDR3nt: TGTGCCATCCGGGGACAGGGGGTACCCTACGAGCAGTACTTC; CDR3aa: CAIRGQGVPYEQYF
d_gene: .; abundance: many; j_gene: TRBJ2-7; v_gene: TRBV24-1; CDR3nt: TGTGCCACCAGTGATTCCCCAGATTACGAGCAGTACTTC; CDR3aa: CATSDSPDYEQYF
d_gene: .; abundance: many; j_gene: TRBJ2-2; v_gene: TRBV20-1; CDR3nt: TGCAGTGCCGACCCAGGGGGGGCAGGGACCGGGGAGCTGTTTTTT; CDR3aa: CSADPGGAGTGELFF
d_gene: TRBD2; abundance: many; j_gene: TRBJ2-5; v_gene: TRBV5-1; CDR3nt: TGCGCCAGCAGCTTGACGGGGGGTCCTCAAGAGACCCAGTACTTC; CDR3aa: CASSLTGGPQETQYF
d_gene: .; abundance: many; j_gene: TRBJ2-5; v_gene: TRBV29-1; CDR3nt: TGCAGCGTCGACCAGGGAGAAGAGACCCAGTACTTC; CDR3aa: CSVDQGEETQYF